Below, one T cell receptor (beta chain) is given with its context. The antigen remains undetermined. Library preparation (for TCRbeta) was performed with unique molecular identifiers. TCRdb re-called the PCR reads with MiXCR, one entry per CDR3 protein. The sample lists 120,000 to 150,000 distinct CDR3 sequences; more than 8% were seen once. Per germline, CDR1 SGHTA and CDR2 FQGNSA. Trimming cost V 0 bases and J 8 bases; bases outside gene matches: 5. There are 17 residues in the CDR3. The sample originates from a study of T-cell reconstitution after alpha-beta-depleted transplantation in children. Study-wide results and caveats: Some patients showed high day-60 TCRbeta diversity, which derived from surviving recipient T cells and thymic progenitors. At the one-year point after transplant, T-cell counts and TCRbeta diversity were found to come mostly from T cells that had been newly produced. As was reported, about two months after transplant, alpha-beta T cells came from several hundred expanded graft clones.

This sequence was found in a female patient aged 2-10 years who had a stem cell transplant for congenital amegakaryocytic thrombocytopenia, so the T cells may come from the graft donor. The chain has TRBV7-2 and TRBJ2-1; 15 bases map to TRBD2. Material: PBMCs, mostly from graft donor cells, obtained 180 days after TCRalphabeta/CD19-depleted stem cell transplant. As DNA, the CDR3 is TGTGCCAGCAGCTTAGCCGGGACTAGCGGGGGGTTGGATGAGCAGTTCTTC. This codes for CASSLAGTSGGLDEQFF.